Below, 14 T cell receptor beta chains from the same sample are listed, as sequenced in a study of technical replicates of blood from a few donors. Here immunoSEQ multiplex PCR was the method, and the copy in TCRdb shows in-frame clones only, minus some. The table records tens of thousands of clones, nearly 98% of them present only once. Source material: T cells isolated from PBMCs. The receptor set was obtained from a human donor in good health.

This rearrangement joins TRBV29-1 to TRBJ2-3, with 7 bases identical to TRBD2. Trimming removed 7 bases from V and 3 bases from J; junction bases left unmatched: 10. CDR1 is SQVTM, CDR2 ANQGSEA, per germline. The CDR3 loop spans 14 amino acids. The CDR3 region is CSADVGTKTDTQYF. The CDR3 nucleotides read TGCAGCGCGGACGTCGGGACTAAGACAGATACGCAGTATTTT.

The V and J genes are TRBV19 and TRBJ2-1; D unresolved. The CDR3 totals 14 residues. CDR1 and CDR2 (germline): LNHDA, SQIVND (reference sequence). Trimming left V 1 base short and J 2 bases short, with 6 bases between. The chain's CDR3 is CASSIGSPYNEQFF. In DNA, the CDR3 is TGTGCCAGTAGTATAGGGAGCCCCTACAATGAGCAGTTCTTC.

This clone appeared a single time. This chain uses TRBV9 with TRBJ1-5; possibly TRBD1 for D (6 bases). The CDR3 contains 14 residues. The V end was cut by 3 bases, the J end by 3 bases, with 10 bases between. Germline values: CDR1 SGDLS, CDR2 YYNGEE. This CDR3 is CASSGGQFNQPQHF. In nucleotides, the CDR3 is TGTGCCAGCAGCGGTGGACAGTTCAATCAGCCCCAGCATTTT. Full variable domain (rest looked up from reference TRBV9 and TRBJ1-5): DSGVTQTPKHLITATGQRVTLRCSPRSGDLSVYWYQQSLDQGLQFLIQYYNGEERAKGNILERFSAQQFPDLHSELNLSSLELGDSALYFCASSGGQFNQPQHFGDGTRLSIL.

This sequence joins TRBV7-9 and TRBJ2-1; 8 positions agree with TRBD2. CDR1 and CDR2 from the germline V gene are SEHNR and FQNEAQ (reference sequence). V trimming: 10 bases; J trimming: 7 bases; junction bases outside the gene matches: 3. The CDR3 is 11 residues long. The CDR3 sequence: CATSSGNEQFF. The CDR3 DNA reads as TGTGCCACCTCTAGCGGGAATGAGCAGTTCTTC.

The chain employs TRBV19 and TRBJ2-2; 10 positions match TRBD2. From germline, CDR1 is LNHDA and CDR2 SQIVND (reference sequence). This CDR3 contains 18 residues. V gave up 6 bases and J gave up 3 bases; unmatched junction bases: 13. This CDR3 reads CASRPILLAGGYTGELFF. The CDR3 nucleotides are TGTGCCAGTAGACCCATCTTATTAGCGGGAGGTTACACCGGGGAGCTGTTTTTT.

In this sample, this clone turned up a few times. V usage is TRBV6-6 and J usage is TRBJ1-2; D is uncertain. Germline values: CDR1 MNHNY, CDR2 SVGAGI (reference sequence). The CDR3 consists of 13 residues. The germline V and J ends were trimmed by 6 bases and 8 bases, with 16 bases remaining between them. DNA for the CDR3: TGTGCCAGCAGCCCTACGTTGTTTCGAGGCTACACCTTC. Translating gives CASSPTLFRGYTF.

The chain joins TRBV30 to TRBJ2-1; possible D gene TRBD2, 6 bases. V was shortened by 4 bases and J by 12 bases, with 16 bases between the two germline ends. Germline V lookup: CDR1 GTSNPN, CDR2 SVGIG (reference sequence). The CDR3 sequence is 12 residues long. CDR3 loop: CAWTGTWKGQFF. The CDR3 bases are TGTGCCTGGACCGGGACTTGGAAAGGGCAGTTCTTC.

This clone was observed once. This rearrangement joins TRBV7-2 to TRBJ1-1; no firm D call. Germline-derived CDR1 and CDR2 are SGHTA and FQGNSA. V lost 3 bases and J 0 bases, leaving 11 bases between the germline ends. The CDR3 spans 15 residues. The CDR3 DNA reads TGTGCCAGCAGCTTTGGGCAGGCTTTGAACACTGAAGCTTTCTTT. It is translated as CASSFGQALNTEAFF. Together with reference TRBV7-2 and TRBJ1-1, the CDR3 gives the full variable domain: GAGVSQSPSNKVTEKGKDVELRCDPISGHTALYWYRQSLGQGLEFLIYFQGNSAPDKSGLPSDRFSAERTGGSVSTLTIQRTQQEDSAVYLCASSFGQALNTEAFFGQGTRLTVV.

V and J are TRBV19 and TRBJ1-3, with 7 bases aligning to TRBD1. V gave up 4 bases and J gave up 2 bases; unmatched junction bases: 5. Germline V lookup: CDR1 LNHDA, CDR2 SQIVND (reference sequence). This CDR3 has 15 residues. The CDR3 loop reads CASSTTGDPGNTIYF. DNA of the CDR3: TGTGCCAGTAGTACTACAGGGGATCCTGGAAACACCATATATTTT.

The chain couples TRBV30 to TRBJ1-3, with no clear D. Germline CDR1 reads GTSNPN; CDR2 reads SVGIG (reference sequence). This CDR3 has 11 residues. V gave up 2 bases and J gave up 6 bases, with 5 bases separating them. CDR3 coding DNA: TGTGCCTGGAGTACAGAAAACACCATATATTTT. Protein sequence: CAWSTENTIYF. Full variable domain (rest looked up from reference TRBV30 and TRBJ1-3): SQTIHQWPATLVQPVGSPLSLECTVEGTSNPNLYWYRQAAGRGLQLLFYSVGIGQISSEVPQNLSASRPQDRQFILSSKKLLLSDSGFYLCAWSTENTIYFGEGSWLTVV.

The chain employs TRBV27 and TRBJ2-7; 9 nucleotides match TRBD1. The CDR3 is 15 amino acids. The trim removed 2 bases at V and 1 base at J, leaving 3 bases unmatched. Germline CDR1 and CDR2: MNHEY and SMNVEV (reference sequence). CDR3 loop: CASSLVGTGSYEQYF. Here the CDR3 DNA reads TGTGCCAGCAGTTTAGTAGGGACAGGGTCCTACGAGCAGTACTTC.

The chain links TRBV5-4 to TRBJ1-2; maybe TRBD1 (6 bases). The V gene lost 4 bases and the J gene lost 4 bases, with 8 bases spanning the gap. The CDR3 is 12 amino acids. The germline V gene encodes CDR1 SGHNT and CDR2 YYREEE (reference sequence). The CDR3 spells CASSDRIYGYTF. For the CDR3, the DNA is TGTGCCAGCAGCGACAGGATCTATGGCTACACCTTC.

The chain uses TRBV7-8 and TRBJ2-5, with D maybe TRBD2 (5 bases). Germline V CDR1 and CDR2: SGHVS, FQNEAQ. Deletions cut 2 bases from V and 5 bases from J, with 21 bases between. The CDR3 is made up of 17 amino acids. The CDR3 DNA follows: TGTGCCAGCAGCTTATATACGCCGGGCCTAGAGGGCGAGACCCAGTACTTC. Translating it yields CASSLYTPGLEGETQYF.

The chain is built from TRBV6-1 and TRBJ1-1; a weak D match, TRBD1 (6 bases). Trimming removed 3 bases from V and 1 base from J, with 12 bases in between. CDR3 length equals 15 residues. CDR1 is MNHNS, CDR2 SASEGT, per germline. The CDR3: CASSDWGRGNTEAFF. The CDR3 DNA sequence: TGTGCCAGCAGTGATTGGGGCAGGGGGAACACTGAAGCTTTCTTT.